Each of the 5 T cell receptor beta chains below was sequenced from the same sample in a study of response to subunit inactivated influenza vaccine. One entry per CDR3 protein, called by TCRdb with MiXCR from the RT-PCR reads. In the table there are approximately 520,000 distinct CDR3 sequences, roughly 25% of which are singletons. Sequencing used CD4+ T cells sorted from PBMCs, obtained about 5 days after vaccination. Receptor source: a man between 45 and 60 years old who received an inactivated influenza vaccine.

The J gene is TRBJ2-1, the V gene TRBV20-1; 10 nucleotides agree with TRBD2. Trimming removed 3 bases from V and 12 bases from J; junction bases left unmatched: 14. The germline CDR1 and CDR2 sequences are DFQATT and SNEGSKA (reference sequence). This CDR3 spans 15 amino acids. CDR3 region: CSARVLAGRGGGQFF. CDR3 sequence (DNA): TGCAGTGCTAGGGTACTAGCGGGACGGGGAGGGGGGCAGTTCTTC.

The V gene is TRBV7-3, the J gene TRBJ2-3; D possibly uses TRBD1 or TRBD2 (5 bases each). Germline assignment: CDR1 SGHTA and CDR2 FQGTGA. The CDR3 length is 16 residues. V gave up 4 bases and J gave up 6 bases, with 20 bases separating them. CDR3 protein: CASSSYGTSPGDTQYF. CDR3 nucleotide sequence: TGTGCCAGCAGCTCCTACGGGACCTCACCGGGGGATACGCAGTATTTT.

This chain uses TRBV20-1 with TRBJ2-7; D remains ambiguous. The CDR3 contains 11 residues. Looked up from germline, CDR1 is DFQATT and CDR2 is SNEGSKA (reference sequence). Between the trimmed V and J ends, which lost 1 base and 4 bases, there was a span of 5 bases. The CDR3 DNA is TGCAGTGCTAGAGGGAATTACGAGCAGTACTTC. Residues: CSARGNYEQYF.

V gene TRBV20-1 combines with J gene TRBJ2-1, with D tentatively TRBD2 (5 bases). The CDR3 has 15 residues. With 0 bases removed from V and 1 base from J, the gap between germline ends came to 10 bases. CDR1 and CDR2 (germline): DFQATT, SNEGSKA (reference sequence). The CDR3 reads CSARDRGVSYNEQFF. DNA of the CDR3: TGCAGTGCTAGAGATCGGGGAGTTTCCTACAATGAGCAGTTCTTC.

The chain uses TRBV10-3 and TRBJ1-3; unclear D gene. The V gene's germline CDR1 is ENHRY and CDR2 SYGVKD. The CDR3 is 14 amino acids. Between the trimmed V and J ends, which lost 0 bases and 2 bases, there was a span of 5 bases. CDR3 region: CAISESRAGNTIYF. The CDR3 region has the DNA TGTGCCATCAGTGAGTCGAGGGCTGGAAACACCATATATTTT.